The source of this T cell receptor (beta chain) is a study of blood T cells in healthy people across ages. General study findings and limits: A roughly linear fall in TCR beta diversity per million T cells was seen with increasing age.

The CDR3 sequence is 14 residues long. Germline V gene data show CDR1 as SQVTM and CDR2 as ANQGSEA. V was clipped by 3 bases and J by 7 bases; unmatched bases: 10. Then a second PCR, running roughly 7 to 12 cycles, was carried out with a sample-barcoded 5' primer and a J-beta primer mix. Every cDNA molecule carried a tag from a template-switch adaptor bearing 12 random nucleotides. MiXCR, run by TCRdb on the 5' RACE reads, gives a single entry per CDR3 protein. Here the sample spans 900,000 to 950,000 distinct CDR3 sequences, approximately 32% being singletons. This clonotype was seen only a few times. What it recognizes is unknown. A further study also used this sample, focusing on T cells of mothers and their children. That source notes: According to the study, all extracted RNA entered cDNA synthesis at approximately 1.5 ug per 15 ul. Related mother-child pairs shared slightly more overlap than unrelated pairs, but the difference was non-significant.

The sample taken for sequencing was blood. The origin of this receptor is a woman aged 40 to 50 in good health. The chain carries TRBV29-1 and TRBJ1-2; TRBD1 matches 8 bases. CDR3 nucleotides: TGCAGCGTTGACGGGCAGGGGGCGATGGGTGGCTACACCTTC. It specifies CSVDGQGAMGGYTF.